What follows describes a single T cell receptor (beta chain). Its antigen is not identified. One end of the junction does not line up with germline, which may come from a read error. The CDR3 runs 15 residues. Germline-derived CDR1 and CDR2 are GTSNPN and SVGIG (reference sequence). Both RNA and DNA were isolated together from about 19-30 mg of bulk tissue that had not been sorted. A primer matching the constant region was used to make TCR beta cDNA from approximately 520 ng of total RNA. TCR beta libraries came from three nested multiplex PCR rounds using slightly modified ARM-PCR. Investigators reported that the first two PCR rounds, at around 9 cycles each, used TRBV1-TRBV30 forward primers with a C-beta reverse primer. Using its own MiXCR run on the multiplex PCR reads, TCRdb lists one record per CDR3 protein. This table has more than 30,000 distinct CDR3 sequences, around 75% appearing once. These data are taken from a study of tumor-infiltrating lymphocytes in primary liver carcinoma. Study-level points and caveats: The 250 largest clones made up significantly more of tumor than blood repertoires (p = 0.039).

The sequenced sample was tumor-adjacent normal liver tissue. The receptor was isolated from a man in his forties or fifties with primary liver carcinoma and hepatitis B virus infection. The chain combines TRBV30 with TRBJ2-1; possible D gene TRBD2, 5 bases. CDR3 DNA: TGTGCATGGAGTGTAGAGGGCAACTCCTACAATGAGCAGTTCTTC. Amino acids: CAWSVEGNSYNEQFF.